This T cell receptor (beta chain) was captured in a study of T cell therapy after organ transplantation. For the study at large: Patients received up to 6 T cell doses every 2 weeks.

Turning to this clone: What it binds is not known.

The time point is: 4-8 weeks after completion of therapy. These patients had received solid-organ transplants and had drug-resistant or recurrent cytomegalovirus. TCRdb's copy holds only in-frame clones and misses some; the assay was immunoSEQ multiplex PCR. The profile shows 15,000 to 20,000 clones, around 81% of them singletons. Whole-study results and caveats: CD8 clonality fold change after therapy inversely tracked pretherapy clonality. Endogenous clonotypes not in therapy products appeared after therapy alongside transferred ones.

Trimming removed 1 base from V and 3 bases from J, with 10 bases in between. The CDR3 is made up of 15 amino acids. Germline V gene data show CDR1 as MNHNS and CDR2 as SASEGT. The TCR comes from a human patient who had received a solid organ transplant and had CMV disease. Some T cells may have originated in the graft donor. The material sequenced was CD8+ T cells from blood, taken after autologous CMV-specific T cell therapy. The V gene is TRBV6-1, the J gene TRBJ2-1; D not certain. The CDR3 sequence: CASSEEVTNYNEQFF. CDR3 coding DNA: TGTGCCAGCAGTGAAGAGGTGACAAACTACAATGAGCAGTTCTTC.